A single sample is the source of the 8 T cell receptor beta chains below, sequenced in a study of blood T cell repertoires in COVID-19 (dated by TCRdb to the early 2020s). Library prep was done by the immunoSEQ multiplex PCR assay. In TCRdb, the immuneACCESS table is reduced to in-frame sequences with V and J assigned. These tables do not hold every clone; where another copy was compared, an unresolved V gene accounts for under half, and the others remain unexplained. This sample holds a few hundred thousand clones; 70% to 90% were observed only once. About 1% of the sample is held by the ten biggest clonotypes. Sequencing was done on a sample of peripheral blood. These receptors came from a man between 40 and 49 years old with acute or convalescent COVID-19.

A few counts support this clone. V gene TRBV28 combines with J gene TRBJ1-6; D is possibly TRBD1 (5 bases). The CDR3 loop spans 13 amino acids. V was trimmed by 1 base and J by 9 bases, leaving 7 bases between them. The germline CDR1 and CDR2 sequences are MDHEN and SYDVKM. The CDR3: CASSLFGGSPLHF. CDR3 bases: TGTGCCAGCAGTTTATTCGGGGGTTCACCCCTCCACTTT.

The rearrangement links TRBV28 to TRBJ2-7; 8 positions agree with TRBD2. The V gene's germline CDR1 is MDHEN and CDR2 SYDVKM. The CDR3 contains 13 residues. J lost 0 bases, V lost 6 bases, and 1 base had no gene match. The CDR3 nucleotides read TGTGCCAGCAGCCGGGGGGGCTCCTACGAGCAGTACTTC. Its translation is CASSRGGSYEQYF.

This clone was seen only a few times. CDR3 coding DNA: TGTGCCAGCAGCCCTGACACTGACACCGGGGAGCTGTTTTTT. Translating gives CASSPDTDTGELFF. The J gene is TRBJ2-2, the V gene TRBV6-2 or TRBV6-3; D unresolved. Trimming left V 6 bases short and J 3 bases short, with 11 bases between. The V gene's germline CDR1 is MNHEY and CDR2 SVGEGT. The CDR3 is 14 residues long.

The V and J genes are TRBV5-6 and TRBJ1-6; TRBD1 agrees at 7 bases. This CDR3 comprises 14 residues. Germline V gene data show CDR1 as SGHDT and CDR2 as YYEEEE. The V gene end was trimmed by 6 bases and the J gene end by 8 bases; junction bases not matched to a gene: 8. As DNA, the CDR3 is TGTGCCAGCACCCCGGGACAGAGAGATTCACCCCTCCACTTT. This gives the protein CASTPGQRDSPLHF.

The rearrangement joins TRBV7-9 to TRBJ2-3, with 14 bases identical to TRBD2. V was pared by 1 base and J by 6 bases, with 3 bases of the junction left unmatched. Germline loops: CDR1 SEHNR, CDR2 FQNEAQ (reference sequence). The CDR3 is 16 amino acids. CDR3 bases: TGTGCCAGCAGCTTAGGACTAGCGGGGGGGCACGATACGCAGTATTTT. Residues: CASSLGLAGGHDTQYF.

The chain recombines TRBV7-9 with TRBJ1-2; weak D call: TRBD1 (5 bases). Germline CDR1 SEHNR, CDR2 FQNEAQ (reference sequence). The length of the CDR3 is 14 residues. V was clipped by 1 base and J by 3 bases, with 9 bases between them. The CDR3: CASSLGGAHYGYTF. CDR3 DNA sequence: TGTGCCAGCAGCTTAGGCGGGGCGCACTATGGCTACACCTTC.

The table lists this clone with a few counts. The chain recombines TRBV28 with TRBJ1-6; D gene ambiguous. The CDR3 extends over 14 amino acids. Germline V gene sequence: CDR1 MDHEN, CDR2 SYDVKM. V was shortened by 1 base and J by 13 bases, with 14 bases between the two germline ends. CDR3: CASSLSGKAQPLHF. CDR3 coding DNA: TGTGCCAGCAGTTTATCAGGAAAGGCACAGCCCCTCCACTTT.

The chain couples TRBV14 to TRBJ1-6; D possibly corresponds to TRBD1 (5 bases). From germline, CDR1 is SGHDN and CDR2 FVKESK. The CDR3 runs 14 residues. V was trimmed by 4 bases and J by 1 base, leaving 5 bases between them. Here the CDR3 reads CASSRQSYNSPLHF. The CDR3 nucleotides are TGTGCCAGCAGCCGACAGTCCTATAATTCACCCCTCCACTTT.